The clone carrying this TCR beta chain was found a few times. Antigen: not known. This sample is part of a study of identical twins. Study outcomes and limitations: The authors drew conclusions from cross-sectional statistical analysis rather than following the same donors.

MiXCR, applied by TCRdb to the 5' RACE reads, yields one record per CDR3 protein. The sample lists approximately 630,000 distinct CDR3 sequences, under 8.5% occurring once. Everyone who gave samples was a healthy Caucasian. The same sample was also studied in work on yellow fever vaccine responses in identical twins.

The receptor was derived from a woman between 18 and 29 years old in good health. Sequenced: PBMCs.

In nucleotides, the CDR3 is TGTGCCAGCAGCCGCGCCGGACTAGCTGATTCCTACAATGAGCAGTTCTTC. This gives the protein CASSRAGLADSYNEQFF. The chain joins TRBV11-1 to TRBJ2-1; 8 nucleotides agree with TRBD2. Trimming at V came to 5 bases and at J to 1 base, leaving 10 bases not matched to a gene. The CDR3 consists of 17 residues. The germline V gene has CDR1 SGHAT and CDR2 FQDESV (reference sequence).